A single sample gave rise to the 16 T cell receptor beta chains below, sequenced in a study of shared clonotypes between healthy human individuals. The data were produced by immunoSEQ multiplex PCR, yet TCRdb's version contains in-frame clones alone and is incomplete. The sample has just over 95,000 clones; 67% are singletons. The material sequenced was memory CD8+ T cells sorted from blood. Subset meaning: CD45RO+ cells pooled with CCR7-negative TemRA cells. These TCRs come from a man younger than 45 in good health.

The table lists this clone with a few counts. The V call is TRBV7-9, the J call TRBJ1-2; D gene ambiguous. Trimming left V 1 base short and J 4 bases short, with 10 bases between. The V gene's germline CDR1 is SEHNR and CDR2 FQNEAQ (reference sequence). The CDR3 is made up of 14 amino acids. CDR3 region: CASSLDLSFYGYTF. In nucleotides, the CDR3 is TGTGCCAGCAGCTTAGACCTCAGTTTCTATGGCTACACCTTC.

Here the CDR3 reads CASSNPPFETQYF. CDR3 nucleotides: TGTGCCAGCAGCAACCCGCCGTTTGAGACCCAGTACTTC. The rearrangement links TRBV14 to TRBJ2-5; no clear D gene. Between the trimmed V and J ends, which lost 5 bases and 5 bases, there was a span of 12 bases. Germline lookup yields CDR1 SGHDN and CDR2 FVKESK. The CDR3 runs to 13 residues.

This clone was seen a handful of times. Other DNA sequences in this sample translate to the same CDR3. In DNA form, the CDR3 reads TGTGCCAGCAGTTTGGGACAGGGCCACACAGATACGCAGTATTTT. Its translation is CASSLGQGHTDTQYF. The V call is TRBV28, the J call TRBJ2-3; 9 nucleotides match TRBD1. The CDR3 has 15 amino acids. V dropped 3 bases and J dropped 2; count of bases not matched to a gene: 3. In germline, CDR1 is MDHEN, CDR2 SYDVKM.

This chain links TRBV7-3 with TRBJ2-1; maybe TRBD1 (6 bases). This CDR3 has 13 amino acids. CDR1 and CDR2 from the germline V gene are SGHTA and FQGTGA. Trimming removed 4 bases from V and 4 bases from J, with 8 bases in between. The CDR3 nucleotides are TGTGCCAGCAGCTCCGGACAGTACAATGAGCAGTTCTTC. Protein sequence: CASSSGQYNEQFF.

The chain has TRBV2 and TRBJ2-1, with 9 bases matching TRBD2. Germline assignment: CDR1 SNHLY and CDR2 FYNNEI. The CDR3 is made up of 14 amino acids. V shed 6 bases and J 9 bases; nucleotides not matched to a gene: 9. The CDR3, as DNA: TGTGCCAGCAGGGGAGCTAGCGGGAAGGGTGAGCAGTTCTTC. It yields the protein CASRGASGKGEQFF.

This clone was seen a single time. The gene calls are TRBV18 and TRBJ2-2; TRBD1 agrees at 7 bases. This CDR3 region has 15 residues. The junction had 5 bases not matched to a gene; V was cut back by 3 bases and J by 4 bases. CDR1 is KGHSH, CDR2 LQKENI, per germline. For the CDR3, the DNA is TGTGCCAGCTCACCGGGACAGCATCCCACCGGGGAGCTGTTTTTT. Its protein is CASSPGQHPTGELFF.

The rearrangement links TRBV7-2 to TRBJ1-2; D not resolved. Trimming stripped 3 bases from V and 2 bases from J, with 7 bases between. Germline assignment: CDR1 SGHTA and CDR2 FQGNSA. This CDR3 is built from 13 residues. The DNA of the CDR3 is TGTGCCAGCAGCTTCGGGTACAACTATGGCTACACCTTC. Amino acids: CASSFGYNYGYTF.

CDR3: CASSESPGLAANYEQYF. DNA for the CDR3: TGCGCCAGCAGTGAGTCACCCGGACTAGCGGCAAACTACGAGCAGTACTTC. The J gene is TRBJ2-7, the V gene TRBV10-1; 10 bases are shared with TRBD2. Germline CDR1 and CDR2: WNHNN and SYGVQD (reference sequence). This CDR3 region has 17 residues. J lost 3 bases, V lost 0 bases, and 8 bases had no gene match.

The chain links TRBV28 to TRBJ1-5; D is unclear. Germline V gives CDR1 MDHEN, CDR2 SYDVKM. V was shortened by 3 bases and J by 3 bases, with 12 bases between the two germline ends. This CDR3 is 15 amino acids long. CDR3 amino acids: CASSFKRYSNQPQHF. In DNA, the CDR3 is TGTGCCAGCAGTTTCAAGAGGTATTCCAATCAGCCCCAGCATTTT.

The V call is TRBV5-1, the J call TRBJ2-5, with 9 nucleotides matching TRBD1. This CDR3 is built from 17 residues. V trimming: 0 bases; J trimming: 3 bases; junction bases outside the gene matches: 9. CDR1 and CDR2 from the germline V gene are SGHRS and YFSETQ. The CDR3 DNA reads as TGCGCCAGCAGCTTGGGTGGGACAGGGATATTGGAAGAGACCCAGTACTTC. Translating gives CASSLGGTGILEETQYF.

This clone was seen only a few times. The chain combines TRBV5-8 with TRBJ1-5; TRBD1 matches at 7 bases. The CDR3 consists of 14 residues. Germline loops: CDR1 SGHTS, CDR2 YDEGEE. The V segment lost 4 bases and the J segment 11 bases; nucleotides outside the gene matches: 12. The CDR3 sequence is CASSQLRGASAQHF. The CDR3 region has the DNA TGTGCCAGCAGCCAACTCAGGGGGGCTTCAGCCCAGCATTTT.

The chain uses TRBV5-8 and TRBJ2-7; 8 bases map to TRBD1. The junction had 12 bases not matched to a gene; V was cut back by 6 bases and J by 4 bases. The CDR3 has 15 residues. The V gene's germline CDR1 is SGHTS and CDR2 YDEGEE. Here the CDR3 reads CASTQPGQGWYEQYF. The CDR3 DNA reads as TGTGCCAGCACCCAACCCGGACAGGGTTGGTACGAGCAGTACTTC.

CDR3 sequence reads: CASSHSNGVTEAFF. The CDR3 nucleotides read TGCGCCAGCAGCCATAGTAACGGGGTAACTGAAGCTTTCTTT. The J gene is TRBJ1-1, the V gene TRBV4-1; no firm D call. Per the germline V gene, CDR1 is MGHRA and CDR2 is YSYEKL. This CDR3 spans 14 amino acids. V was clipped by 3 bases and J by 5 bases, with 13 bases between them.

This clone has only a few counts. The V and J genes are TRBV6-6 and TRBJ1-5; D gene ambiguous. The CDR3 extends over 15 amino acids. CDR1 MNHNY and CDR2 SVGAGI come from the germline V gene (reference sequence). V was trimmed by 5 bases and J by 0 bases, leaving 11 bases between them. CDR3 in amino acids: CASSPKEDSNQPQHF. The CDR3 region has the DNA TGTGCCAGCAGTCCTAAGGAAGATAGCAATCAGCCCCAGCATTTT.

This chain links TRBV5-1 with TRBJ1-1; D may be TRBD1 (5 bases). The CDR3 has 14 amino acids. The germline V and J ends were trimmed by 1 base and 1 base, with 8 bases remaining between them. From germline, CDR1 is SGHRS and CDR2 YFSETQ. CDR3 residues: CASSLQGANTEAFF. As DNA, the CDR3 is TGCGCCAGCAGCTTGCAGGGCGCGAACACTGAAGCTTTCTTT.

The chain uses TRBV6-1 and TRBJ2-3; the match to TRBD1 covers 8 bases. Germline-derived CDR1 and CDR2 are MNHNS and SASEGT. This CDR3 spans 19 amino acids. The junction had 12 bases not matched to a gene; V was cut back by 1 base and J by 0 bases. CDR3 amino acids: CASSEGNLKGQESTDTQYF. The CDR3 bases are TGTGCCAGCAGTGAAGGAAATTTAAAGGGACAGGAGAGCACAGATACGCAGTATTTT.